Included here is one T cell receptor beta chain sequence, with context. Germline V gene lookup returns CDR1 SNHLY and CDR2 FYNNEI. The CDR3 length is 14 residues. V shed 6 bases and J 5 bases; nucleotides not matched to a gene: 8. The record originates from a study of early T cells in non-severe SARS-CoV-2 infection. Separate cDNA molecules each had unique molecular identifiers attached to them. Via MiXCR, TCRdb re-called the 5' RACE reads, giving one row per CDR3 protein. The sample consists of under 70,000 distinct CDR3 sequences, about 6% of them appearing once. The chain is built from TRBV2 and TRBJ2-7, with 9 bases fitting TRBD1. Sequenced material: whole blood, taken at baseline. The source of this sequence is an adult who was a healthcare worker with PCR-confirmed SARS-CoV-2 infection or an uninfected control (not recorded which). CDR3 protein: CASRKTGGNNEQYF. Here the CDR3 DNA reads TGTGCCAGCAGGAAGACAGGGGGTAACAACGAGCAGTACTTC.